This TCR beta chain was profiled in a study of T cells in Graves' hyperthyroidism and ophthalmopathy (dated by TCRdb to the late 2010s). For the study in its entirety: A discovery cohort of roughly 100 patients, fewer than 50 with Graves' ophthalmopathy and roughly 59 with stable Graves' hyperthyroidism, was used to find distinguishing TCR V-J signatures. The approximately 98 discovery patients were randomly divided into training and test sets at a 7:3 ratio. Prospective prediction of ophthalmopathy was tested in an independent validation cohort of 18 to 20 hyperthyroidism patients and roughly 16 patients who later progressed to ophthalmopathy. The paper reports TCR Vbeta CDR3 sequencing of more than 120 peripheral blood samples: around 45 ophthalmopathy, around 80 hyperthyroidism and around 17 progressor patients. Following sampling, methimazole starting at 30 mg daily was given to hyperthyroidism patients, and high-dose intravenous methylprednisolone was given to ophthalmopathy patients. The study also compared thyroid tissue and blood T-cell repertoires from a handful of Graves' hyperthyroidism patients. Study-level results and caveats: No statistical method was used to fix the sample size in advance, and group allocation was not hidden from the investigators. Ophthalmopathy was separated from stable hyperthyroidism by a 13 V-J signature model, with around 90% sensitivity and approximately 81% specificity obtained in cross-validation and 80%/75% obtained in testing. In validation, the model predicted progression to ophthalmopathy with just under 71% sensitivity and around 72% specificity, a median of 6.5 months before onset. Most expanded thyroid clonotypes (frequency above 0.001) were also detected in blood, a finding suggesting that blood repertoires may reflect thyroid immune responses.

Only one count was recorded for this clonotype. This clone's antigen is unknown. Base-call qualities are not available, and no considerably larger clone is one nucleotide away. A lone read gives weak evidence. A patient counted as having stable Graves' hyperthyroidism if no progression to ophthalmopathy occurred over 18 months of follow-up. Hyperthyroidism patients were newly diagnosed, had a disease duration of under 2 months, and were aged 18 to 65 years. Patients with uncontrolled infections, other autoimmune diseases, pregnancy or lactation were excluded. Diagnoses were established on the basis of clinical symptoms, serum thyroxine and TRAb, thyroid ultrasound, and orbital computed tomography. Total RNA was extracted using Trizol reagent, and RNA quality was assessed on an Agilent 2100 Bioanalyzer. TCR beta CDR3 regions were amplified from RNA transcripts. A first-round RT-PCR of the TCR CDR3 used the HTBI primer set with the Qiagen OneStep RT-PCR kit. Libraries were constructed in a second round of multiplex PCR, after which size selection and purification were carried out. Sequencing of the libraries was done on an Illumina HiSeq2000 using paired-end 100 bp reads. The paper's processing steps were these. SOAPnuke was used to process the raw data, removing reads that contained adapters or uncalled bases, had a mean Phred below 15, or lacked an exact match to the constant primer or identifier. COPE v1.2.5 was used to merge the high-quality paired reads, and each unique nucleotide sequence was defined as a clonotype. MiTCR v1.1 was used to align clonotypes to the IMGT TRBV, TRBD and TRBJ reference segments. The analysis was restricted to V-J combinations with a frequency above 0.0001, which together covered around 99% of the repertoires. A TCS score was defined as the ratio of F50 (clonal expansion) to E x V (chaos), with BLOSUM62-based TCRdist applied between CDR3 peptides within each V-J. Welch's t-statistics and random forest reduced 514 V-J features to roughly 13, which were used in a naive Bayes classifier (R e1071). Thyroid-blood repertoire similarity was quantified with the Morisita-Horn index. The public reads were quality trimmed at Q25 with fastp and then assembled into clones with MiXCR by TCRdb, keeping productive beta chains. For every CDR3 protein sequence, its rows merge into one entry that carries the most common genes and DNA. TCRdb assigned the V and J calls; the authors' analysis was not used. For this sample the table gives 610,000 or so distinct CDR3 sequences, of which roughly 46% were detected only once. Around 7.7% of the sample lies in the top ten.

The sequenced material came from peripheral blood or thyroid tissue (not recorded which). This TCR was sampled from a woman between 18 and 29 years old with Graves' hyperthyroidism.

The DNA sequence is given as TGTGCCAGCAGATATACCGGGACAGAAGAGACCCAGTACTTC. Translated, this gives CASRYTGTEETQYF. In this chain, TRBV19 is recombined with TRBJ2-5, with 7 middle bases fitting TRBD1. In the germline V gene (reference sequence), CDR1 corresponds to LNHDA and CDR2 to SQIVND. Here V drops 9 bases and J drops 3 bases, and the junction holds 10 bases not matched to any gene. The CDR3 spans 14 residues, from the cysteine through the phenylalanine. The CDR3 DNA has 42 bases and is translated from base 1.